These T cell receptor beta chains were read from a single sample in a study of shared clonotypes between healthy human individuals. Clones were read by immunoSEQ multiplex PCR, and TCRdb kept only the in-frame ones, dropping some. The repertoire holds over 2 million clones, 85% to 95% seen once, with 0.13% in the top ten. The sample was naive CD4+ T cells sorted from blood. All receptors come from a young man in good health. CDR3s include the opening cysteine and the closing phenylalanine or tryptophan. A D gene is named only where the DNA matches it firmly. Clone size is stated in some rows and not others, as once, few, many or a class when expanded.

15	TRBV14	TRBD2	TRBJ2-3	-	TGTGCCAGCAGCCAAGTCGGGGGGGGAACAGATACGCAGTATTTT	CASSQVGGGTDTQYF
14	TRBV2	TRBD1	TRBJ1-6	-	TGTGCCAGCAGTGAACAGGGGGGTAATTCACCCCTCCACTTT	CASSEQGGNSPLHF
15	TRBV7-9	-	TRBJ2-3	-	TGTGCCAGCATCCGTTTAGGGGAAAGTGGAGATACGCAGTATTTT	CASIRLGESGDTQYF
13	TRBV5-4	-	TRBJ1-1	-	TGTGCCAGCAGCTCCCTAAGGGAAAATGAAGCTTTCTTT	CASSSLRENEAFF
14	TRBV30	TRBD2	TRBJ2-1	-	TGTGCCTGGAGACTAGCGGGAGGGACTGGTGAGCAGTTCTTC	CAWRLAGGTGEQFF
13	TRBV11-2	TRBD2	TRBJ2-7	-	TGTGCCAGCAGAACTAGCGCGGCCTACGAGCAGTACTTC	CASRTSAAYEQYF
16	TRBV29-1	-	TRBJ2-2	-	TGCAGCGTTGAAAGGGGGACACGACGTCCCTCCGGGGAGCTGTTTTTT	CSVERGTRRPSGELFF
16	TRBV2	TRBD1	TRBJ2-6	-	TGTGCCAGCTCGGGACAGGGATACTCTGGGGCCAACGTCCTGACTTTC	CASSGQGYSGANVLTF
15	TRBV9	TRBD2	TRBJ2-1	once	TGTGCCAGCAGCGACCCGGGACTAGCGGCCAATGAGCAGTTCTTC	CASSDPGLAANEQFF
14	TRBV5-1	-	TRBJ1-1	once	TGCGCCAGCAGCTTCGACAATACGAACACTGAAGCTTTCTTT	CASSFDNTNTEAFF
17	TRBV18	-	TRBJ2-5	-	TGTGCCAGCTCACCACCGTTAAGGGCAAATGGCCAAGAGACCCAGTACTTC	CASSPPLRANGQETQYF
17	TRBV11-3	TRBD2	TRBJ2-3	-	TGTGCCAGCAGCCCGGGCGTCGGGGGGGACTTGACAGATACGCAGTATTTT	CASSPGVGGDLTDTQYF
16	TRBV29-1	TRBD1	TRBJ2-1	-	TGCAGCGTGGACAGGGGGCGCCCCGGCGAAATCGATGAGCAGTTCTTC	CSVDRGRPGEIDEQFF
14	TRBV6-6	TRBD1	TRBJ1-1	few	TGTGCCAGCAGTCTGCGGACAGGCACCACTGAAGCTTTCTTT	CASSLRTGTTEAFF
16	TRBV11-2	TRBD2	TRBJ2-3	-	TGTGCCAGCAGGTTGGGGACTAGCGGGCACACAGATACGCAGTATTTT	CASRLGTSGHTDTQYF
14	TRBV30	-	TRBJ2-2	-	TGTGCCTGGAGAGGGACGTCGAACACCGGGGAGCTGTTTTTT	CAWRGTSNTGELFF
14	TRBV2	-	TRBJ2-3	-	TGTGCCAGCGTGGAGGGGGGAGGCACAGATACGCAGTATTTT	CASVEGGGTDTQYF
16	TRBV15	TRBD2	TRBJ2-5	-	TGTGCCACCAGCAGAGATGGAACTAGCGGCCAAGAGACCCAGTACTTC	CATSRDGTSGQETQYF
15	TRBV5-1	-	TRBJ1-6	once	TGCGCCAGCAGCTTGGAGGGGGTAAATACTTCACCCCTCCACTTT	CASSLEGVNTSPLHF
15	TRBV2	-	TRBJ2-5	-	TGTGCCTTATCCTACCGGGACACCAGCCAAGAGACCCAGTACTTC	CALSYRDTSQETQYF
13	TRBV19	-	TRBJ2-2	-	TGTGCCAGTAGTATACTGGTTCCCGGGGAGCTGTTTTTT	CASSILVPGELFF
15	TRBV7-2	-	TRBJ1-1	-	TGTGCCAGCAGCTTAAATCCGGGAGGGAACACTGAAGCTTTCTTT	CASSLNPGGNTEAFF
16	TRBV6-1	-	TRBJ2-2	-	TGTGCCATCAGTGAGTTGCTAGCGACGAACACCGGGGAGCTGTTTTTT	CAISELLATNTGELFF
14	TRBV7-2	TRBD1	TRBJ2-7	-	TGTGCCAGCAGGGGACAGGCCCAGGGGTACGAGCAGTACTTC	CASRGQAQGYEQYF
15	TRBV6-5	-	TRBJ1-2	-	TGTGCCAGCGCCCGGGGCAGCCGCTTAGAGTATGGCTACACCTTC	CASARGSRLEYGYTF
14	TRBV5-4	TRBD2	TRBJ2-7	-	TGTGCCAGCAGCAATCCGGGACTAGGGCACGAGCAGTACTTC	CASSNPGLGHEQYF
16	TRBV4-1	TRBD2	TRBJ2-1	-	TGCGCCAGCAGCCAAGTCTCAGCGGGGGGGCACAATGAGCAGTTCTTC	CASSQVSAGGHNEQFF
15	TRBV4-2	-	TRBJ2-3	-	TGTGCCAGCAGCCAAGAGGTCTTCGGCACAGATACGCAGTATTTT	CASSQEVFGTDTQYF
14	TRBV11-3	-	TRBJ2-7	-	TGTGCCAGCAGCCCCCCGGGGCCCCCTTACGAGCAGTACTTC	CASSPPGPPYEQYF
18	TRBV10-3	TRBD1	TRBJ1-1	-	TGTGCCATCAGTGACATGACAGGGGAAACTACCATGAACACTGAAGCTTTCTTT	CAISDMTGETTMNTEAFF
13	TRBV11-2	-	TRBJ2-1	-	TGTGCCAGCAGCCTGAAGAGCGGCGATGAGCAGTTCTTC	CASSLKSGDEQFF
15	TRBV5-6	TRBD2	TRBJ2-1	-	TGTGCCAGCAGCTTGGTACGGGACTATTACAATGAGCAGTTCTTC	CASSLVRDYYNEQFF
15	TRBV6-1	-	TRBJ1-5	once	TGTGCCATCACCCAGGGGATCTATAGCAATCAGCCCCAGCATTTT	CAITQGIYSNQPQHF